A selection of T cell receptor beta chains follows, all from one sample in a study of OX40 agonist ivuxolimab in advanced cancers. Repertoires were generated with immunoSEQ multiplex PCR, while TCRdb's copy carries only in-frame clones and drops some. The table lists fewer than 80,000 clones, approximately 85% of them singletons. This specimen was CD4+ or CD8+ T cells sorted from blood, taken in a trial of the OX40 agonist ivuxolimab. The receptors derive from an adult with an advanced solid tumor such as melanoma, head and neck, liver or kidney cancer. Each CDR3 is given with its conserved first and last residue. D genes are given only for firm matches. Rows give clone size only sometimes, using once, few, many, or a class for an expanded clone.

size: -
D: -
J: TRBJ1-5
V: TRBV6-1
DNA: TGTGCCAGCACTGGGGCCGGCAATCAGCCCCAGCATTTT
CDR3: CASTGAGNQPQHF

size: -
D: TRBD2
J: TRBJ2-7
V: TRBV29-1
DNA: TGCAGCGTTGGGGGCCTCGGTGCGGGAGCGGTGGAGCAGTACTTC
CDR3: CSVGGLGAGAVEQYF

size: -
D: TRBD2
J: TRBJ2-1
V: TRBV4-1
DNA: TGCGCCAGCAGTTTTCTAGCGGGGAGCTCCTACAATGAGCAGTTCTTC
CDR3: CASSFLAGSSYNEQFF

size: once
D: -
J: TRBJ2-1
V: TRBV11-2
DNA: TGTGCCAGCAGCCAAGACGACAGATTCTACAATGAGCAGTTCTTC
CDR3: CASSQDDRFYNEQFF

size: -
D: -
J: TRBJ1-3
V: TRBV7-8
DNA: TGTGCCAGCAGCCTCGAAGGGGCTGTAGGAAACACCATATATTTT
CDR3: CASSLEGAVGNTIYF

size: -
D: TRBD2
J: TRBJ2-3
V: TRBV7-6
DNA: TGTGCCAGCAGCTTGGGTCCGGGGGGTAGCACAGATACGCAGTATTTT
CDR3: CASSLGPGGSTDTQYF

size: few
D: TRBD1
J: TRBJ1-1
V: TRBV5-4
DNA: TGTGCCAGCAGCCCGGGACAGGGGGCAGGAACTGAAGCTTTCTTT
CDR3: CASSPGQGAGTEAFF

size: -
D: -
J: TRBJ2-7
V: TRBV9
DNA: TGTGCCAGCAGCGTAGGGGGAACAGGGAGCGTCTACGAGCAGTACTTC
CDR3: CASSVGGTGSVYEQYF

size: once
D: -
J: TRBJ1-4
V: TRBV10-3
DNA: TGTGCCATCAGTGGGGGGGCTGACGGTGAAAAACTGTTTTTT
CDR3: CAISGGADGEKLFF

size: -
D: -
J: TRBJ2-5
V: TRBV19
DNA: TGTGCCAGTAGCCATAAAACTGGACACCAGGCAGAGACCCAGTACTTC
CDR3: CASSHKTGHQAETQYF

size: -
D: TRBD1
J: TRBJ2-7
V: TRBV5-1
DNA: TGCGCCAGCAGCTGGACAGGGAAACCCTACGAGCAGTACTTC
CDR3: CASSWTGKPYEQYF

size: -
D: TRBD1
J: TRBJ1-1
V: TRBV7-9
DNA: TGTGCCAGCAGCTTTCCGCTCGGACAGGGACTGCCTGAAGCTTTCTTT
CDR3: CASSFPLGQGLPEAFF

size: -
D: -
J: TRBJ2-5
V: TRBV19
DNA: TGTGCCAGTAGCTGGACAGTAAGCCAAGAGACCCAGTACTTC
CDR3: CASSWTVSQETQYF